What follows are 16 T cell receptor beta chains derived from one specimen sequenced in a study of beta chain features in type 1 diabetes. Reverse transcription of all isolated RNA meant that expressed TCRB transcripts were sequenced. Repertoires were generated with immunoSEQ multiplex PCR, while TCRdb's copy carries only in-frame clones and drops some. Among 970,000 or so clones, about a sixth were seen once, and the ten largest hold 0.023%. Sample: naive CD4+ T cells from blood. Source of these receptors: a young woman in good health.

This clone showed up just a few times. V is TRBV6-5 and J is TRBJ2-2, with a weak D call TRBD1 (7 bases). The germline V gene encodes CDR1 MNHEY and CDR2 SVGAGI. Trimming removed 2 bases at V and 5 bases at J, with 12 bases between. The CDR3 runs to 15 residues. The CDR3 is CASSYGGGATGELFF. The CDR3 bases are TGTGCCAGCAGTTACGGAGGGGGCGCAACCGGGGAGCTGTTTTTT.

This clone turned up a few times. This rearrangement joins TRBV21-1 to TRBJ2-1; TRBD2 is taken as the D call from the table, unchecked against the DNA. TRBV21-1 is a listed pseudogene. CDR3 length: 19 amino acids. CDR3 DNA sequence: TGTGCCAGCACATTAGGGGGGGGTAGCGGGAGATCAGCCTACAATGAGCAGTTCTTC. Translated: CASTLGGGSGRSAYNEQFF.

The chain combines TRBV7-8 with TRBJ2-7, with D maybe TRBD1 (5 bases). The CDR3 sequence is 14 residues long. Germline V gene sequence: CDR1 SGHVS, CDR2 FQNEAQ. The V end lost 1 base, the J end lost 7 bases, and 14 bases lay between the germline ends. The CDR3 loop reads CASSLDLPGWEQYF. The CDR3 DNA follows: TGTGCCAGCAGCTTAGATCTGCCAGGGTGGGAGCAGTACTTC. Together with reference TRBV7-8 and TRBJ2-7, the CDR3 gives the full variable domain: GAGVSQSPRYKVAKRGQDVALRCDPISGHVSLFWYQQALGQGPEFLTYFQNEAQLDKSGLPSDRFFAERPEGSVSTLKIQRTQQEDSAVYLCASSLDLPGWEQYFGPGTRLTVT.

This clone was detected only a few times. This chain joins TRBV14 and TRBJ1-1; D is perhaps TRBD1 (5 bases). Trimming left V 1 base short and J 10 bases short, with 10 bases between. Germline values: CDR1 SGHDN, CDR2 FVKESK. CDR3 length: 12 amino acids. The DNA for the CDR3 is TGTGCCAGCAGCCAAGTGCCTGGGGGAGCTTTCTTT. Translation: CASSQVPGGAFF.

Only a few counts were recorded for this clone. The gene calls are TRBV7-2 and TRBJ2-7, with D hard to call. Germline CDR1 reads SGHTA; CDR2 reads FQGNSA. V gave up 0 bases and J gave up 4 bases, with 16 bases separating them. The CDR3 length is 16 residues. The CDR3 sequence: CASSLATTLVQYEQYF. The CDR3 nucleotides read TGTGCCAGCAGCTTAGCCACGACGCTTGTTCAATACGAGCAGTACTTC.

A few counts support this clone. The gene calls are TRBV2 and TRBJ1-1; 7 bases map to TRBD1. Germline values: CDR1 SNHLY, CDR2 FYNNEI. V shed 8 bases and J 1 base; nucleotides not matched to a gene: 4. The CDR3 runs 13 residues. The CDR3 sequence is CASEDRSNTEAFF. The CDR3 coding sequence is TGTGCCAGCGAGGACAGGTCGAACACTGAAGCTTTCTTT. Using reference TRBV2 and TRBJ1-1 for the parts outside the CDR3, the full variable domain is EPEVTQTPSHQVTQMGQEVILRCVPISNHLYFYWYRQILGQKVEFLVSFYNNEISEKSEIFDDQFSVERPDGSNFTLKIRSTKLEDSAMYFCASEDRSNTEAFFGQGTRLTVV.

This sequence joins TRBV7-2 and TRBJ2-1; tentatively, D is TRBD1 (6 bases). Germline CDR1 SGHTA, CDR2 FQGNSA. The CDR3 loop spans 13 amino acids. Deletions cut 5 bases from V and 9 bases from J, with 14 bases between. CDR3 residues: CASSKQGRGEQFF. CDR3 nucleotide sequence: TGTGCCAGCAGCAAACAGGGTCGCGGTGAGCAGTTCTTC.

CDR3 in amino acids: CASSEAGTSGSDTQYF. The CDR3 bases are TGTGCCAGCAGTGAAGCCGGGACTAGCGGGTCAGATACGCAGTATTTT. The rearrangement joins TRBV6-1 to TRBJ2-3; 12 bases are shared with TRBD2. The CDR3 length is 16 residues. The J segment lost 4 bases and the V segment lost 0 bases, leaving 2 bases of the junction unmatched. CDR1 is MNHNS and CDR2 is SASEGT in the germline V gene.

This chain joins TRBV20-1 and TRBJ1-2, with 7 bases fitting TRBD1. Germline V gene lookup returns CDR1 DFQATT and CDR2 SNEGSKA (reference sequence). The CDR3 covers 11 residues. The V segment lost 6 bases and the J segment 8 bases; nucleotides outside the gene matches: 6. The CDR3 region is CSAFGTAGYTF. CDR3 in DNA: TGCAGTGCCTTTGGGACAGCAGGCTACACCTTC.

The chain links TRBV11-3 to TRBJ2-1; 8 nucleotides agree with TRBD2. The CDR3 is 18 amino acids. Germline CDR1 and CDR2: SGHNT and YENEEA. V shed 4 bases, J shed 8 bases, and the junction held 19 bases outside the gene matches. DNA of the CDR3: TGTGCCAGCAGCTCAGGGGCGGCCGGGACTAGTGTGTCGGATGAGCAGTTCTTC. As protein: CASSSGAAGTSVSDEQFF.

This chain connects TRBV19 to TRBJ2-2; the D gene is possibly TRBD2 (6 bases). This CDR3 comprises 14 residues. With 10 bases removed from V and 8 bases from J, the gap between germline ends came to 20 bases. The V gene's germline CDR1 is LNHDA and CDR2 SQIVND (reference sequence). The CDR3 DNA is TGTGCCACCCGAAGAGTCCCTAGCGCGGGGGAGCTGTTTTTT. Translated: CATRRVPSAGELFF. Complete variable domain (other parts from reference TRBV19 and TRBJ2-2): DGGITQSPKYLFRKEGQNVTLSCEQNLNHDAMYWYRQDPGQGLRLIYYSQIVNDFQKGDIAEGYSVSREKKESFPLTVTSAQKNPTAFYLCATRRVPSAGELFFGEGSRLTVL.

This clone was counted only a few times. The rearrangement uses TRBV29-1 and TRBJ2-3; 8 bases fit TRBD1. V lost 3 bases, J lost 3 bases, and 8 bases stayed unmatched. Germline assignment: CDR1 SQVTM and CDR2 ANQGSEA. The CDR3 extends over 15 amino acids. The CDR3 DNA follows: TGCAGCGTTGAGATTTTGAACAGGGGGACAGATACGCAGTATTTT. Protein: CSVEILNRGTDTQYF.

The rearrangement joins TRBV27 to TRBJ2-6; D possibly corresponds to TRBD1 (6 bases). The CDR3 runs to 15 residues. From germline, CDR1 is MNHEY and CDR2 SMNVEV (reference sequence). The V end was cut by 8 bases, the J end by 2 bases, with 13 bases between. CDR3 region: CASGHTGTGANVLTF. CDR3 DNA: TGTGCCAGCGGACATACAGGGACTGGGGCCAACGTCCTGACTTTC.

The chain carries TRBV10-2 and TRBJ2-5, with no clear D. Trimming took 6 bases from V and 3 from J, leaving 8 bases between them. The CDR3 runs to 12 residues. Germline CDR1 and CDR2: WSHSY and SAAADI. CDR3 protein: CASSGQEETQYF. In DNA, the CDR3 is TGCGCCAGCAGCGGCCAGGAAGAGACCCAGTACTTC.

This clone was detected a few times. V and J are TRBV29-1 and TRBJ2-6; D is uncertain. This CDR3 region has 12 residues. Trimming took 5 bases from V and 2 from J, leaving 4 bases between them. The germline V gene has CDR1 SQVTM and CDR2 ANQGSEA. CDR3 loop: CSVSTGANVLTF. CDR3 DNA: TGCAGCGTTTCTACTGGGGCCAACGTCCTGACTTTC.

This chain joins TRBV7-3 and TRBJ2-3; TRBD1 might be the D (6 bases). Germline V gives CDR1 SGHTA, CDR2 FQGTGA. The CDR3 covers 14 residues. Trimming stripped 2 bases from V and 4 bases from J, with 10 bases between. CDR3 residues: CASSLQGRADTQYF. Here the CDR3 DNA reads TGTGCCAGCAGCTTACAGGGGCGGGCAGATACGCAGTATTTT.